The clone carrying this TCR beta chain was recorded only once. Its antigen is not identified. The sample comes from a study of cytotoxic CD8 clonotypes in ibrutinib-treated CLL. About the study: Response sampling came at median 12 months of treatment, ranging about 6 to 40 months.

Clones were read by immunoSEQ multiplex PCR, and TCRdb kept only the in-frame ones, dropping some. The profile covers over 150,000 clones, with roughly 80% appearing a single time and around 2% taken by the ten largest. Germline CDR1 SNHLY, CDR2 FYNNEI. This CDR3 is 13 amino acids long. V lost 2 bases and J 0 bases, leaving 4 bases between the germline ends. Study-wide points: Once treatment began, public clonotypes, which were uncommon, contracted or stayed stable. The study found baseline clonality above age-matched healthy donors, tracking circulating CD8+ T-cell counts. Lymph node repertoires were not studied, and sampling times were unmatched.

J is TRBJ1-1 and V is TRBV2; D gene unclear. The material was PBMCs, obtained after 12 months of ibrutinib treatment. The source is a human donor with chronic lymphocytic leukemia. The CDR3 here is CASSERVNTEAFF. The CDR3 DNA is TGTGCCAGCAGTGAAAGAGTGAACACTGAAGCTTTCTTT.